A selection of T cell receptor beta chains follows, all from one sample in a study of T-cell memory formation after mild COVID-19. TCRdb fed the 5' RACE reads into MiXCR, producing one record per CDR3 protein. This sample yields a few hundred thousand distinct CDR3 sequences, of which 7.5% to 9.5% are seen a single time; around a fifth belongs to the top ten. Sequences were obtained from PBMCs or a T cell subset sorted from them (not recorded which). The receptors here all came from a young man who had mild COVID-19 (a few samples of this study predate the infection). Cell type and time point are not known. The CDR3 runs from the conserved cysteine through the conserved F or W. The D gene is left open where the match is weak. The listing skips clone size in some rows; elsewhere it reads once, few, many or a size class.

v_call	j_call	d_call	clone_size	cdr3_aa	cdr3_nt
TRBV7-9	TRBJ2-3	.	.	CASSLLVWDTQYF	TGTGCCAGCAGCTTACTAGTGTGGGATACGCAGTATTTT
TRBV20-1	TRBJ1-1	.	.	CSASTGAEAFF	TGCAGTGCTTCAACTGGGGCTGAAGCTTTCTTT
TRBV4-1	TRBJ1-1	.	.	CASSQAWGDGDTEAFF	TGCGCCAGCAGCCAAGCATGGGGGGATGGAGACACTGAAGCTTTCTTT
TRBV20-1	TRBJ1-1	.	few	CRAVASLNTEAFF	TGCAGGGCTGTTGCAAGCTTGAACACTGAAGCTTTCTTT
TRBV4-2	TRBJ1-1	TRBD1	.	CASSQSGTGNTEAFF	TGTGCCAGCAGCCAATCCGGGACAGGGAACACTGAAGCTTTCTTT
TRBV3-1	TRBJ1-1	.	many	CASSQGEFGNTEAFF	TGTGCCAGCAGCCAAGGGGAGTTCGGCAACACTGAAGCTTTCTTT
TRBV11-2	TRBJ1-2	TRBD1	many	CASSLNQGADGYTF	TGTGCCAGCAGCTTGAACCAGGGGGCGGATGGCTACACCTTC
TRBV11-2	TRBJ2-3	.	.	CASSPGPSTDTQYF	TGTGCCAGCAGCCCCGGTCCCTCCACAGATACGCAGTATTTT
TRBV20-1	TRBJ1-2	TRBD1	.	CSARGPTGIHGYTF	TGCAGTGCTAGAGGGCCGACAGGGATTCATGGCTACACCTTC
TRBV4-3	TRBJ2-5	TRBD2	.	CASSQDPSGGYQETQYF	TGCGCCAGCAGCCAAGATCCCAGCGGGGGATACCAAGAGACCCAGTACTTC
TRBV7-9	TRBJ1-1	TRBD1	.	CASGDRGALAFF	TGTGCCAGCGGCGACAGGGGCGCTTTGGCTTTCTTT
TRBV5-5	TRBJ1-2	.	.	CASSPSAGTLGGYTF	TGTGCCAGCAGCCCGTCCGCCGGGACATTAGGCGGCTACACCTTC
TRBV21-1	TRBJ1-3	.	.	CASTGQRSVGNTIYF	TGTGCCAGCACAGGACAGAGATCGGTTGGAAACACCATATATTTT
TRBV12-3/TRBV12-4	TRBJ1-5	TRBD1	.	CASRQGWDSQGQPQHF	TGTGCCAGCAGGCAGGGTTGGGACAGCCAGGGTCAGCCCCAGCATTTT
TRBV7-3	TRBJ2-5	TRBD2	few	CASSPREGQETQYF	TGTGCCAGCAGCCCTCGGGAGGGCCAAGAGACCCAGTACTTC
TRBV12-3/TRBV12-4	TRBJ2-5	.	few	CASSPDPRTQYF	TGTGCCAGCAGTCCCGACCCGAGGACCCAGTACTTC
TRBV20-1	TRBJ1-4	TRBD1	few	CSAPPGDRPEKLFF	TGCAGTGCTCCCCCAGGGGACAGGCCCGAAAAACTGTTTTTT